Each of the 18 T cell receptor beta chains below was sequenced from the same sample in a study of early T cells in non-severe SARS-CoV-2 infection. TCRdb called the 5' RACE reads again in MiXCR, with one record for every CDR3 protein. The sample holds 50,000 to 80,000 distinct CDR3 sequences; roughly 9% are singletons and the top ten take under 15%. The input for sequencing was whole blood, taken at baseline. These receptor sequences come from an adult who was a healthcare worker with PCR-confirmed SARS-CoV-2 infection or an uninfected control (not recorded which).

CDR3 sequence (DNA): TGTGCCAGTAGTATAACCCCGATGGGCACTGAAGCTTTCTTT. Translation gives CASSITPMGTEAFF. V is TRBV19 and J is TRBJ1-1; no clear D. Trimming pared 2 bases from V and 4 bases from J, leaving 11 bases between. The germline V gene encodes CDR1 LNHDA and CDR2 SQIVND (reference sequence). The CDR3 totals 14 residues.

This clonotype was seen at least ten times. The chain uses TRBV6-5 and TRBJ1-1; weak D call: TRBD1 (6 bases). Trimming left V 5 bases short and J 10 bases short, with 17 bases between. The CDR3 sequence is 13 residues long. Germline CDR1 reads MNHEY; CDR2 reads SVGAGI. Written as DNA, the CDR3 is TGTGCCAGCAGTCAACAGGGACGAGTCGGAGCTTTCTTT. Its protein is CASSQQGRVGAFF.

In this sample, this clonotype turned up a few times. The chain carries TRBV12-3 or TRBV12-4 and TRBJ1-2; the D gene is possibly TRBD1 (6 bases). The CDR3 consists of 16 residues. The germline V and J ends were trimmed by 6 bases and 0 bases, with 17 bases remaining between them. This chain's CDR3 is CASSLAWGGPNYGYTF. DNA of the CDR3: TGTGCCAGCAGCTTGGCGTGGGGGGGGCCTAACTATGGCTACACCTTC.

At least ten counts were recorded for this clonotype. V gene TRBV14 combines with J gene TRBJ2-3; D is perhaps TRBD1 or TRBD2 (6 bases each). The CDR3 loop spans 15 amino acids. Germline CDR1 is SGHDN and CDR2 is FVKESK. The V and J ends lost 0 bases and 2 bases respectively, with 9 bases between them. This chain's CDR3 is CASSQEGGTTDTQYF. CDR3 DNA: TGTGCCAGCAGCCAAGAGGGGGGCACCACAGATACGCAGTATTTT.

J is TRBJ2-2 and V is TRBV7-9; D is possibly TRBD1 (5 bases). Trimming shortened V by 5 bases and J by 1 base, and 8 bases separated the two germline ends. CDR1 and CDR2 (germline): SEHNR, FQNEAQ (reference sequence). The CDR3 is 14 residues long. The DNA of the CDR3 is TGTGCCAGCAGCGCTACAGGGAACACCGGGGAGCTGTTTTTT. Amino acids: CASSATGNTGELFF.

This clonotype has a count of ten or more. The rearrangement joins TRBV7-2 to TRBJ2-7, with D possibly being TRBD2 (7 bases). CDR3 size: 14 residues. Germline assignment: CDR1 SGHTA and CDR2 FQGNSA. V was shortened by 5 bases and J by 7 bases, with 18 bases between the two germline ends. DNA of the CDR3: TGTGCCAGCAGCCTCGAAAGGGGGGGTGAAGAGCAGTACTTC. Amino acids: CASSLERGGEEQYF.

This clonotype was found many times. The J gene is TRBJ1-1, the V gene TRBV20-1; D is unresolved. The CDR3 extends over 16 amino acids. Germline-derived CDR1 and CDR2 are DFQATT and SNEGSKA (reference sequence). Trimming shortened V by 1 base and J by 3 bases, and 18 bases separated the two germline ends. The CDR3 bases are TGCAGTGCTAGAGTACCCAACCCTTCAGACTACACTGAAGCTTTCTTT. Translating it yields CSARVPNPSDYTEAFF.

This clonotype appeared a few times. The chain couples TRBV7-2 to TRBJ2-7; D not resolved. V lost 0 bases, J lost 0 bases, and 12 bases lay in between. Germline CDR1 reads SGHTA; CDR2 reads FQGNSA. The CDR3 is 16 residues long. The CDR3 region has the DNA TGTGCCAGCAGCTTAGCGGTCAGCCAGAGCTCCTACGAGCAGTACTTC. Residues: CASSLAVSQSSYEQYF.

The sample holds many counts of this clonotype. J is TRBJ2-1 and V is TRBV12-3 or TRBV12-4, with D perhaps matching TRBD1 (5 bases). Trimming removed 5 bases from V and 0 bases from J, with 14 bases in between. CDR3 length equals 16 residues. The CDR3 nucleotides read TGTGCCAGCAGTCCAGCAGGGCGCAGCTCCTACAATGAGCAGTTCTTC. It encodes CASSPAGRSSYNEQFF.

In this sample, this clonotype turned up a few times. The chain recombines TRBV4-2 with TRBJ2-7; 7 bases line up with TRBD1. Germline V gene sequence: CDR1 LGHNA, CDR2 YNFKEQ. The V segment lost 4 bases and the J segment 4 bases; nucleotides outside the gene matches: 7. This CDR3 has 14 amino acids. The CDR3 spells CASSPQGVAYEQYF. The CDR3 DNA reads as TGTGCCAGCAGCCCCCAGGGGGTGGCGTACGAGCAGTACTTC.

The chain uses TRBV11-2 and TRBJ2-7; D not resolved. Germline lookup yields CDR1 SGHAT and CDR2 FQNNGV. The CDR3 has 15 residues. V dropped 4 bases and J dropped 2 bases, with 15 bases sitting between them. The DNA of the CDR3 is TGTGCCAGCAGCTCCCTCTTTGCGGTGACCTACGAGCAGTACTTC. Translation gives CASSSLFAVTYEQYF. Based on the CDR3 plus reference TRBV11-2 and TRBJ2-7, the full variable domain is EAGVAQSPRYKIIEKRQSVAFWCNPISGHATLYWYQQILGQGPKLLIQFQNNGVVDDSQLPKDRFSAERLKGVDSTLKIQPAKLEDSAVYLCASSSLFAVTYEQYFGPGTRLTVT.

The chain has TRBV7-2 and TRBJ1-1, with no clear D. Germline V lookup: CDR1 SGHTA, CDR2 FQGNSA. The CDR3 sequence is 12 residues long. V was cut by 2 bases and J by 0 bases, with 1 base left in between. For the CDR3, the DNA is TGTGCCAGCAGCTTAATGAACACTGAAGCTTTCTTT. Translated, it gives CASSLMNTEAFF.

In this sample, this clonotype turned up a few times. One junction end does not reproduce the germline sequence, and a read error may be involved. The V gene is TRBV20-1, the J gene TRBJ1-5; possibly TRBD1 for D (6 bases). The germline V gene has CDR1 DFQATT and CDR2 SNEGSKA (reference sequence). This CDR3 has 16 amino acids. The CDR3, as DNA: TGCAGTGCTAGACGCAGGGGACTTAGGAGCAATCAACCCCAGCATTTT. It yields the protein CSARRRGLRSNQPQHF.

The rearrangement uses TRBV7-2 and TRBJ2-3, with a possible D match to TRBD1 (5 bases). The germline V gene has CDR1 SGHTA and CDR2 FQGNSA. Trimming left V 2 bases short and J 2 bases short, with 8 bases between. This CDR3 contains 14 residues. CDR3 region: CASSLRQLTDTQYF. CDR3 bases: TGTGCCAGCAGCTTAAGACAGCTCACAGATACGCAGTATTTT.

A few counts support this clonotype. The chain carries TRBV24-1 and TRBJ2-3; D gene unclear. This CDR3 has 15 residues. V was pared by 1 base and J by 2 bases, with 9 bases between. Germline values: CDR1 KGHDR, CDR2 SFDVKD. In DNA, the CDR3 is TGTGCCACCAGTGATTTTGACAAAGCCACAGATACGCAGTATTTT. This translates into CATSDFDKATDTQYF.

The chain carries TRBV24-1 and TRBJ1-4, with D perhaps TRBD1 (6 bases). Trimming cost V 4 bases and J 5 bases, with 7 bases left between them. The germline gives CDR1 KGHDR, CDR2 SFDVKD. The CDR3 contains 13 residues. The CDR3 region is CATSDDRNEKLFF. The CDR3 region has the DNA TGTGCCACCAGTGACGACAGGAATGAAAAACTGTTTTTT.

CDR3 DNA sequence: TGTGCCAGCAGCTTAGGCCGCCCAGATCTCTCCTACGAGCAGTACTTC. Translation gives CASSLGRPDLSYEQYF. The chain couples TRBV13 to TRBJ2-7, with D uncertain. Germline V gene sequence: CDR1 PRHDT, CDR2 FYEKMQ (reference sequence). The CDR3 sequence is 16 residues long. The V and J ends lost 0 bases and 0 bases respectively, with 12 bases between them.

This clonotype came up a few times. The rearrangement links TRBV7-2 to TRBJ2-5; no reliable D call. Trimming stripped 4 bases from V and 1 base from J, with 13 bases between. Per germline, CDR1 SGHTA and CDR2 FQGNSA. The CDR3 totals 15 residues. The CDR3 DNA is TGTGCCAGCAGCTACCAGGCGGCTACCCAAGAGACCCAGTACTTC. It codes for CASSYQAATQETQYF.